The source of this T cell receptor beta chain is a study of blood T cell repertoires in COVID-19. Overall study context: COVID-19 samples, acute and convalescent, were from the United States, Italy and Spain.

Generated by immunoSEQ multiplex PCR, the TCRdb table keeps only in-frame clones and is missing some. The repertoire holds roughly 150,000 clones, with roughly 91% as singletons. V lost 0 bases, J lost 5 bases, and 10 bases stayed unmatched. Germline V gene sequence: CDR1 LGHNA, CDR2 YSLEER. This CDR3 contains 16 residues. In this sample, this clone turned up once. Material: peripheral blood. V is TRBV4-3 and J is TRBJ2-7; 7 nucleotides align to TRBD1. This clonotype was sampled from a man aged 45-65 years who had recovered from COVID-19. Here the CDR3 DNA reads TGCGCCAGCAGCCAAGATTTAGGGGGCTACGGGAACGAGCAGTACTTC. This sequence encodes CASSQDLGGYGNEQYF.